This is a list of T cell receptor beta chains from one sample in a study of shared clonotypes between healthy human individuals. Only in-frame clones appear in the TCRdb table, and some are missing; sequencing was by immunoSEQ multiplex PCR. The sample includes about 1.4 million clones, over 95% of them seen just once. The sample taken for sequencing was naive CD4+ T cells sorted from blood. The receptors were sampled from a man aged 25 to 40 in good health. Each CDR3 is given with its conserved first and last residue. The D gene is left open where the match is weak. Some rows mark clone size as missing; the rest say once, few, many or name a class of expanded clone.

clone_size	d_call	v_call	j_call	cdr3_nt	cdr3_aa
.	TRBD2	TRBV5-4	TRBJ2-1	TGTGCCAGCAGCGGTCGGGGACTAGCGGGAGGAAGGACCTACAATGAGCAGTTCTTC	CASSGRGLAGGRTYNEQFF
.	.	TRBV28	TRBJ2-1	TGTGCCAGCAGTTTACCCCCATCTTTCAATGAGCAGTTCTTC	CASSLPPSFNEQFF
.	.	TRBV5-1	TRBJ1-1	TGCGCCAGCAGCTTGGCAGGGAACACTGAAGCTTTCTTT	CASSLAGNTEAFF
.	.	TRBV4-1	TRBJ1-4	TGCGCCAGCAGCCCGCGCCCAGGAGCAACTAATGAAAAACTGTTTTTT	CASSPRPGATNEKLFF
.	TRBD1	TRBV18	TRBJ2-1	TGTGCCAGCTCATTCCGGGACAGGGCAAATGAGCAGTTCTTC	CASSFRDRANEQFF
.	.	TRBV30	TRBJ1-4	TGTGCCTGGAGCGTATCGTCGAGAGGGGTGGTGGCTGAAAAACTGTTTTTT	CAWSVSSRGVVAEKLFF
.	.	TRBV28	TRBJ2-7	TGTGCCAGCAGCCTGAGCTCCTACGAGCAGTACTTC	CASSLSSYEQYF
.	.	TRBV18	TRBJ2-1	TGTGCCAGCTCACCAGAGGGCGACCGCCAGTATGAGCAGTTCTTC	CASSPEGDRQYEQFF
.	.	TRBV6-6	TRBJ2-2	TGTGCCAGCAGTCGGATAAACACCGGGGAGCTGTTTTTT	CASSRINTGELFF
.	TRBD2	TRBV7-2	TRBJ2-3	TGTGCCAGCAGCTTCCCGGAGCGACTAGCGGGAGTTTTAGATACGCAGTATTTT	CASSFPERLAGVLDTQYF
.	TRBD2	TRBV2	TRBJ2-7	TGTGCCAGCACCTTAGAGAGGACTAGATCCCGTGACGAGCAGTACTTC	CASTLERTRSRDEQYF
.	.	TRBV5-1	TRBJ2-3	TGCGCCAGCAGGGCCGACACAGATACGCAGTATTTT	CASRADTDTQYF
.	TRBD2	TRBV19	TRBJ2-7	TGTGCCAGTAGTATTAGGCGCGGGAGGCGGGACGAGCAGTACTTC	CASSIRRGRRDEQYF
.	.	TRBV28	TRBJ2-2	TGTGCCAGCAGTTTCGGGAGATGGAGCACCGGGGAGCTGTTTTTT	CASSFGRWSTGELFF
.	.	TRBV29-1	TRBJ2-5	TGCAGCGTAGCGACGGGAGAGACCCAGTACTTC	CSVATGETQYF
once	.	TRBV15	TRBJ2-7	TGTGCCACCAGCAGAGTCTTAAGCGCAGCCTACGAGCAGTACTTC	CATSRVLSAAYEQYF
.	TRBD1	TRBV19	TRBJ1-5	TGTGCCAGTAGTATATTCGGTACCGGGACAGGGTTGTTTCAGCCCCAGCATTTT	CASSIFGTGTGLFQPQHF
.	.	TRBV6-6	TRBJ1-1	TGTGCCGGCGCCAGCTGGGGGCCTACTGAAGCTTTCTTT	CAGASWGPTEAFF
once	TRBD1	TRBV7-8	TRBJ2-7	TGTGCCAGCAGCTTAGCCGGACAGGGGACTTACGAGCAGTACTTC	CASSLAGQGTYEQYF
once	.	TRBV10-2	TRBJ1-5	TGCGCCAGCAGTGATATAGAGAATCAGCCCCAGCATTTT	CASSDIENQPQHF
.	.	TRBV18	TRBJ2-7	TGTGCCAGCTCACCGTTAGGGGACACCTACGAGCAGTACTTC	CASSPLGDTYEQYF
.	.	TRBV6-1	TRBJ2-3	TGTGCCAGCAGTGAACATGGTGGGGGCTTAGATACGCAGTATTTT	CASSEHGGGLDTQYF
.	.	TRBV6-1	TRBJ2-1	TGTGCCAGCAGTGAGATGACTAGTTCCAATGAGCAGTTCTTC	CASSEMTSSNEQFF
.	.	TRBV28	TRBJ2-3	TGTGCCGCGGTGGACAGATACACAGATACGCAGTATTTT	CAAVDRYTDTQYF
.	TRBD1	TRBV7-9	TRBJ1-2	TGTGCCAGCAGCCCTCGGGACAGGGAGGTATTTGGCTACACCTTC	CASSPRDREVFGYTF